This entry features one TCR beta chain sequence. Germline-derived CDR1 and CDR2 are SGHRS and YFSETQ. Trimming left V 3 bases short and J 2 bases short, with 11 bases between. The CDR3 sequence is 14 residues long. Clones were read by immunoSEQ multiplex PCR, and TCRdb kept only the in-frame ones, dropping some. The table records 250,000 to 350,000 clones, around 76% of them present only once. These data belong to a study of cytotoxic CD8 clonotypes in ibrutinib-treated CLL. This clonotype originated in a human donor with chronic lymphocytic leukemia. The source was PBMCs, collected at disease progression, from a patient treated with ibrutinib. This chain links TRBV5-1 with TRBJ1-1; D gene uncertain. The CDR3 DNA follows: TGCGCCAGCAGCTACCGGGCCACCAACACTGAAGCTTTCTTT. Translating it yields CASSYRATNTEAFF.